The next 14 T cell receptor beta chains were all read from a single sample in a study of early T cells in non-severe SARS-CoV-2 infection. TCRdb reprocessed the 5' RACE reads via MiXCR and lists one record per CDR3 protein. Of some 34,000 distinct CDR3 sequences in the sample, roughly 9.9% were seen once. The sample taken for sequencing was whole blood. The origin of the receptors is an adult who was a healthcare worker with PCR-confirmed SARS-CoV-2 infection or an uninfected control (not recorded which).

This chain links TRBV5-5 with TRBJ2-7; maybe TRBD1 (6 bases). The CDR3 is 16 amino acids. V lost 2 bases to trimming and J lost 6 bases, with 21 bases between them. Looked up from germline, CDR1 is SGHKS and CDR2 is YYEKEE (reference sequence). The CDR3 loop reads CASSLGKTGIYFEQYF. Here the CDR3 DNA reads TGTGCCAGCAGCTTAGGAAAAACAGGGATTTACTTCGAGCAGTACTTC.

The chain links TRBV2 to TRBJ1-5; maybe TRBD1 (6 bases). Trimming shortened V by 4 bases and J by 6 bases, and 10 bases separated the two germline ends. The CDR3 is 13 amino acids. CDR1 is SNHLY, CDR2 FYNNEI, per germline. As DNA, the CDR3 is TGTGCCAGCAGTGGACAGACAGGTCAGCCCCAGCATTTT. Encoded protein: CASSGQTGQPQHF. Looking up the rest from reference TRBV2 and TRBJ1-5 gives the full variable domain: EPEVTQTPSHQVTQMGQEVILRCVPISNHLYFYWYRQILGQKVEFLVSFYNNEISEKSEIFDDQFSVERPDGSNFTLKIRSTKLEDSAMYFCASSGQTGQPQHFGDGTRLSIL.

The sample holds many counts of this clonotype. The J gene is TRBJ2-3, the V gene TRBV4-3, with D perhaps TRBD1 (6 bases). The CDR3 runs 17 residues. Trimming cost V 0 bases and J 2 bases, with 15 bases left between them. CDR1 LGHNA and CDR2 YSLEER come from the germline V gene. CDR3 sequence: CASSQESGPGATDTQYF. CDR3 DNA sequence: TGCGCCAGCAGCCAAGAATCAGGTCCAGGGGCCACAGATACGCAGTATTTT.

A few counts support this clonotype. CDR3 amino acids: CASPPMDRGLTDTQYF. The CDR3 DNA reads as TGTGCCAGCCCACCGATGGACAGGGGGCTAACAGATACGCAGTATTTT. The rearrangement links TRBV12-3 or TRBV12-4 to TRBJ2-3, with 11 nucleotides matching TRBD1. The V segment lost 8 bases and the J segment 3 bases; nucleotides outside the gene matches: 10. The CDR3 has 16 amino acids.

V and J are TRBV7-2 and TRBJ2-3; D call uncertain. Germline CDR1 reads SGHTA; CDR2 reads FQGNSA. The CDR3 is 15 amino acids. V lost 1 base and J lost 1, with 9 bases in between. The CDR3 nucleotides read TGTGCCAGCAGCTTAGTGGTGGGCCGCACAGATACGCAGTATTTT. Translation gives CASSLVVGRTDTQYF.

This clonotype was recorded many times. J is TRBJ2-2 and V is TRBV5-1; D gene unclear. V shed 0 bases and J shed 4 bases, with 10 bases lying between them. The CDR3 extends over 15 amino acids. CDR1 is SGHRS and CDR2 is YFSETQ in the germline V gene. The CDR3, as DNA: TGCGCCAGCAGCTTGGACGTCTCCTCCACCGGGGAGCTGTTTTTT. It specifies CASSLDVSSTGELFF.

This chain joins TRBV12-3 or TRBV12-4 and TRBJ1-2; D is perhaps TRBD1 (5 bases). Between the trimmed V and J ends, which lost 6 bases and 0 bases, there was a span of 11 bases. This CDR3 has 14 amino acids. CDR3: CASSTRGPNYGYTF. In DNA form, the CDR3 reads TGTGCCAGCAGCACTAGGGGACCTAACTATGGCTACACCTTC.

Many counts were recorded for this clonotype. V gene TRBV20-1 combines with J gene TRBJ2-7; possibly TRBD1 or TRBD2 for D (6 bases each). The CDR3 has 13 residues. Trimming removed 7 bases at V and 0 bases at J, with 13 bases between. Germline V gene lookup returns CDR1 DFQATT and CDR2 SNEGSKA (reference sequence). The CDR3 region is CSGRGPISYEQYF. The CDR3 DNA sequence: TGCAGTGGTCGGGGGCCGATCTCCTACGAGCAGTACTTC.

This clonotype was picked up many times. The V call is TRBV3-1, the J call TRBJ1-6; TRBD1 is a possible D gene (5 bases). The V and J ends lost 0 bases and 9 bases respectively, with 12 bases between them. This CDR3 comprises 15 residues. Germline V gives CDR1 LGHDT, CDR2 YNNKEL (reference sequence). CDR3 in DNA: TGTGCCAGCAGCCAAGATCCCCAGGGCGCTTCACCCCTCCACTTT. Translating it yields CASSQDPQGASPLHF.

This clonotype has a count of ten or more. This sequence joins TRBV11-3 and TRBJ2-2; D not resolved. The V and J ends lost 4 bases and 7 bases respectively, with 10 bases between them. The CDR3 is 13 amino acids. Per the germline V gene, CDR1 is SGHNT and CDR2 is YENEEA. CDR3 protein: CASSSHRNGELFF. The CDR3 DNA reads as TGTGCCAGCAGCTCTCACCGGAACGGGGAGCTGTTTTTT.

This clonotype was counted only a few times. The DNA of the CDR3 is TGCAGCGTTGGGAGGGGTGTCGGCACAGATACGCAGTATTTT. Residues: CSVGRGVGTDTQYF. The chain combines TRBV29-1 with TRBJ2-3; D may be TRBD2 (6 bases). The germline V gene has CDR1 SQVTM and CDR2 ANQGSEA. The V and J ends lost 4 bases and 1 base respectively, with 12 bases between them. This CDR3 spans 14 amino acids.

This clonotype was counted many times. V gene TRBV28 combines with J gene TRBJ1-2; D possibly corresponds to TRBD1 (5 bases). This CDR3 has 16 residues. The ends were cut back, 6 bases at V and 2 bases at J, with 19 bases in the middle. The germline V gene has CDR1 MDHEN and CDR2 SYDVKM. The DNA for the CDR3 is TGTGCCAGCAGGACCCCGGTTGGACAAAAAAACTATGGCTACACCTTC. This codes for CASRTPVGQKNYGYTF.

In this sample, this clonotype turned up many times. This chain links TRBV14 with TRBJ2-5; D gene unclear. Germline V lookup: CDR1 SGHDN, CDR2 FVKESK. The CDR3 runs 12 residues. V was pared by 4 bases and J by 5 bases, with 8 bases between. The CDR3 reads CASSPPGETQYF. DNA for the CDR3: TGTGCCAGCAGCCCACCTGGGGAGACCCAGTACTTC.

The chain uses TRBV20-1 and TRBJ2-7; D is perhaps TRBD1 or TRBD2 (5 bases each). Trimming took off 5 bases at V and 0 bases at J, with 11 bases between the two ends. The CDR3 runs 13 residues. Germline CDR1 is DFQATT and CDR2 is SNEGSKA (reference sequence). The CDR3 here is CSAWDVNSYEQYF. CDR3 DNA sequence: TGCAGTGCTTGGGACGTAAACTCCTACGAGCAGTACTTC.